The clone carrying this TCR beta chain was counted only a few times. Its matching antigen is unknown. This CDR3 contains 14 residues. V trimming: 4 bases; J trimming: 3 bases; junction bases outside the gene matches: 3. This specimen comes from a study of T cell repertoires in cytomegalovirus infection. Turning to the study itself: The authors used CMV epitopes that were HLA-C-restricted (recently identified) and HLA-B-restricted (well studied). From public TCR beta signatures came an indication of both CMV infection and matching HLA type.

One entry per CDR3 protein, called by TCRdb with MiXCR from the reads. The sample lists approximately 770,000 distinct CDR3 sequences; 25% to 30% were seen once. Source: cultured CD8+ T cells from PBMCs, taken from culture after CMV antigen stimulation. This chain joins TRBV12-3 or TRBV12-4 and TRBJ2-1; 7 bases are shared with TRBD1. This TCR was sampled from a human donor in good health (CMV status not recorded). Some clones in this sample may be carry-over from other donors' samples. In nucleotides, the CDR3 is TGTGCCAGCAGTTATGCAGGGGGCTACAATGAGCAGTTCTTC. Amino acid sequence: CASSYAGGYNEQFF.